A single sample is the source of the 8 T cell receptor beta chains below, sequenced in a study of T cell repertoires in cytomegalovirus infection. TCRdb analysed the reads with MiXCR anew, one entry per CDR3 protein. The data show nearly 650,000 distinct CDR3 sequences, roughly a quarter seen once. Sequenced material: CD8+ T cells from PBMCs. These receptors came from a human donor in good health (CMV status not recorded). Some clones in this sample may be carry-over from other donors' samples.

The gene calls are TRBV25-1 and TRBJ2-7; no clear D. Germline CDR1 and CDR2: MGHDK and SYGVNS. This CDR3 spans 10 amino acids. The CDR3 coding sequence is TGTGTCGGCAGACCCTACGAGCAGTACGTC. Its protein is CVGRPYEQYV.

Many counts were recorded for this clonotype. The J gene is TRBJ2-1, the V gene TRBV11-2; the D is unclear. Between the trimmed V and J ends, which lost 2 bases and 5 bases, there was a span of 10 bases. The length of the CDR3 is 14 residues. Germline V lookup: CDR1 SGHAT, CDR2 FQNNGV. The CDR3 here is CASSLSSVNNEQFF. CDR3 in DNA: TGTGCCAGCAGCTTATCATCTGTAAACAATGAGCAGTTCTTC.

The chain couples TRBV28 to TRBJ1-5; a weak D match, TRBD1 (6 bases). The CDR3 consists of 13 residues. CDR1 and CDR2 (germline): MDHEN, SYDVKM. V lost 0 bases to trimming and J lost 10 bases, with 10 bases between them. This chain's CDR3 is CASSLWGAHPQHF. In DNA form, the CDR3 reads TGTGCCAGCAGTTTATGGGGGGCTCATCCCCAGCATTTT.

V usage is TRBV12-5 and J usage is TRBJ1-3; no clear D. Germline V CDR1 and CDR2: LGHNT, FRNRAP. The V gene lost 0 bases and the J gene lost 2 bases, with 11 bases spanning the gap. This CDR3 is built from 16 residues. The CDR3 sequence is CASGLVPREAGNTIYF. CDR3 DNA: TGTGCTAGTGGTTTGGTACCGAGGGAGGCTGGAAACACCATATATTTT.

The chain has TRBV7-3 and TRBJ1-4, with D unresolved. V was clipped by 1 base and J by 2 bases, with 11 bases between them. Germline values: CDR1 SGHTA, CDR2 FQGTGA. The CDR3 is 16 amino acids. CDR3 sequence (DNA): TGTGCCAGCAGCTTAAGCGGGGTCGAGACTAATGAAAAACTGTTTTTT. As protein: CASSLSGVETNEKLFF.

This clonotype has a count of ten or more. This sequence joins TRBV7-6 and TRBJ2-4; possibly TRBD2 for D (5 bases). The V end was cut by 0 bases, the J end by 7 bases, with 10 bases between. Germline CDR1 is SGHVS and CDR2 is FNYEAQ. This CDR3 region has 14 residues. The CDR3 DNA reads TGTGCCAGCAGCTTAGCAGGCCGAGGGAACATTCAGTACTTC. Amino acid sequence: CASSLAGRGNIQYF.

In this sample, this clonotype turned up many times. V is TRBV12-3 or TRBV12-4 and J is TRBJ2-1; TRBD1 aligns across 10 bases. This CDR3 is built from 15 residues. Trimming removed 4 bases from V and 7 bases from J; junction bases left unmatched: 7. The CDR3 DNA reads as TGTGCCAGCAGTTCGCTGGACAGGGGGGAGAATGAGCAGTTCTTC. This codes for CASSSLDRGENEQFF.

This clonotype was detected a few times. The V and J genes are TRBV10-3 and TRBJ1-1; D gene unclear. Germline CDR1 ENHRY, CDR2 SYGVKD. The CDR3 consists of 11 residues. V was cut by 7 bases and J by 2 bases, with 5 bases left in between. The CDR3 region is CAIKYNTEAFF. The CDR3 DNA reads as TGTGCCATCAAGTATAACACTGAAGCTTTCTTT.